This entry lists 27 T cell receptor beta chains sequenced from one sample in a study of blood T cells in healthy people across ages. Through a sample-barcoded 5' primer and a J-beta primer mix, a second PCR was run for roughly 7 to 12 cycles. TCRdb redid the calling of the 5' RACE reads with MiXCR, one entry per CDR3 protein. The sample holds roughly 650,000 distinct CDR3 sequences, around 32% seen once. Sequences were obtained from blood. All receptors derive from a woman of 80 years or more in good health.

Ten or more counts support this clonotype. V gene TRBV5-1 combines with J gene TRBJ2-3; TRBD1 is a possible D gene (6 bases). This CDR3 contains 16 residues. Trimming shortened V by 0 bases and J by 2 bases, and 13 bases separated the two germline ends. The germline gives CDR1 SGHRS, CDR2 YFSETQ. In nucleotides, the CDR3 is TGCGCCAGCAGCTTGGAACCAGGGGCTTCCACAGATACGCAGTATTTT. Protein product: CASSLEPGASTDTQYF.

This clonotype has ten or more counts. The V and J genes are TRBV3-1 and TRBJ2-7, with D possibly being TRBD2 (7 bases). Trimming shortened V by 3 bases and J by 7 bases, and 16 bases separated the two germline ends. Germline loops: CDR1 LGHDT, CDR2 YNNKEL (reference sequence). The CDR3 runs 14 residues. The CDR3 DNA reads as TGTGCCAGCAGCCAGTTGCGGGGGCGAGGAGAGCAGTACTTC. Protein: CASSQLRGRGEQYF.

The chain employs TRBV28 and TRBJ1-1; D is ambiguous. The germline V gene has CDR1 MDHEN and CDR2 SYDVKM. V was clipped by 9 bases and J by 7 bases, with 18 bases between them. CDR3 length equals 13 residues. The CDR3 region has the DNA TGTGCCAGTCCCCCTCCGGGTCTTGGTGAAGCTTTCTTT. It encodes CASPPPGLGEAFF.

This clonotype was counted many times. This chain links TRBV27 with TRBJ2-1, with 9 bases fitting TRBD2. The CDR3 sequence is 16 residues long. Germline V lookup: CDR1 MNHEY, CDR2 SMNVEV (reference sequence). V was clipped by 5 bases and J by 7 bases; unmatched bases: 12. This CDR3 is CASSLGASGVGNEQFF. DNA for the CDR3: TGTGCCAGCAGTCTCGGGGCTAGCGGGGTAGGGAATGAGCAGTTCTTC.

The rearrangement joins TRBV6-2 or TRBV6-3 to TRBJ2-1, with D maybe TRBD1 (6 bases). The end of the DNA aligns better with TRBJ2-7, so the J call may be wrong. Germline V CDR1 and CDR2: MNHEY, SVGEGT. The CDR3 extends over 16 amino acids. The chain's CDR3 is CASRTNRVSSYDEQYF. DNA for the CDR3: TGTGCCAGCAGAACTAACAGGGTAAGCTCCTACGATGAGCAGTACTTC.

The chain carries TRBV4-3 and TRBJ2-2; D may be TRBD1 (6 bases). Trimming took off 5 bases at V and 5 bases at J, with 9 bases between the two ends. In germline, CDR1 is LGHNA, CDR2 YSLEER. The CDR3 is 13 residues long. For the CDR3, the DNA is TGCGCCAGCAGCGGGGGCCTAACCGGGGAGCTGTTTTTT. The encoded protein is CASSGGLTGELFF.

J is TRBJ1-1 and V is TRBV21-1. TRBV21-1 is marked as a pseudogene. This CDR3 is built from 14 residues. DNA of the CDR3: TGTGCCGGCAGGACCATACTGGGGAACACTGAAGCTTTCTTT. It encodes CAGRTILGNTEAFF.

Regarding this clonotype: This may come from a read error, since a much larger clone is one base off. The chain recombines TRBV5-6 with TRBJ1-4; no clear D gene. CDR3 length: 14 amino acids. Per germline, CDR1 SGHDT and CDR2 YYEEEE. CDR3 residues: CASSSPAVNEKRFF. The CDR3 DNA is TGTGCCAGCAGCTCCCCCGCGGTTAATGAAAAACGGTTTTTT.

V and J are TRBV7-2 and TRBJ2-4; no clear D gene. The CDR3 runs 13 residues. The germline V gene has CDR1 SGHTA and CDR2 FQGNSA. Trimming took 1 base from V and 5 from J, leaving 6 bases between them. CDR3 loop: CASSLEPENIQYF. The CDR3 bases are TGTGCCAGCAGCTTAGAACCGGAAAACATTCAGTACTTC.

The sample holds many counts of this clonotype. The chain carries TRBV7-8 and TRBJ1-1; maybe TRBD1 (5 bases). This CDR3 comprises 20 residues. The germline V gene has CDR1 SGHVS and CDR2 FQNEAQ. The ends were cut back, 1 base at V and 0 bases at J, with 24 bases in the middle. CDR3 region: CASSLVTSRVWRGMNTEAFF. In nucleotides, the CDR3 is TGTGCCAGCAGCTTAGTAACGTCCAGGGTTTGGCGTGGGATGAACACTGAAGCTTTCTTT. The complete variable domain, with remaining parts taken from reference TRBV7-8 and TRBJ1-1, reads GAGVSQSPRYKVAKRGQDVALRCDPISGHVSLFWYQQALGQGPEFLTYFQNEAQLDKSGLPSDRFFAERPEGSVSTLKIQRTQQEDSAVYLCASSLVTSRVWRGMNTEAFFGQGTRLTVV.

This clonotype was found many times. The V call is TRBV6-5, the J call TRBJ2-5; 7 bases line up with TRBD2. Per germline, CDR1 MNHEY and CDR2 SVGAGI. The CDR3 is 13 amino acids. The ends lost 0 bases at V and 5 bases at J; junction bases unmatched: 0. The CDR3 coding sequence is TGTGCCAGCAGTTACTCGGGGGGGGAGACCCAGTACTTC. It translates to CASSYSGGETQYF.

At least ten counts were recorded for this clonotype. The rearrangement uses TRBV20-1 and TRBJ1-5; TRBD1 agrees at 9 bases. V lost 2 bases to trimming and J lost 6 bases; unmatched junction nucleotides: 8. The CDR3 is 15 residues long. Germline V lookup: CDR1 DFQATT, CDR2 SNEGSKA (reference sequence). As DNA, the CDR3 is TGCAGTGCTAGAAAACCGGGACAGGGTTTTCAGCCCCAGCATTTT. This encodes CSARKPGQGFQPQHF.

This clonotype turned up a few times. The rearrangement uses TRBV29-1 and TRBJ1-1; D unresolved. CDR1 and CDR2 from the germline V gene are SQVTM and ANQGSEA. The CDR3 length is 12 residues. V was pared by 3 bases and J by 5 bases, with 10 bases between. This CDR3 is CSVDSGVTEAFF. The CDR3 DNA is TGCAGCGTTGACTCTGGGGTGACTGAAGCTTTCTTT.

In this sample, this clonotype turned up many times. The chain joins TRBV20-1 to TRBJ2-7; the match to TRBD1 covers 11 bases. This CDR3 contains 15 residues. J was trimmed by 3 bases and V by 0 bases; bases with no gene match: 4. Germline V gene lookup returns CDR1 DFQATT and CDR2 SNEGSKA (reference sequence). The CDR3 nucleotides read TGCAGTGCTAGAGACCCCGGGACAGGGGGCTACGAGCAGTACTTC. It translates to CSARDPGTGGYEQYF.

Turning to this clonotype: A much more abundant neighbour one base away suggests this may be a read error. CDR3: CSVVLVSGAVNTRELFF. In DNA form, the CDR3 reads TGCAGCGTTGTCCTTGTGAGCGGGGCCGTGAACACCAGGGAGCTGTTTTTT. The chain recombines TRBV29-1 with TRBJ2-2, with 7 bases fitting TRBD2. This CDR3 spans 17 amino acids. CDR1 and CDR2 (germline): SQVTM, ANQGSEA.

This clonotype was recorded only once. The gene calls are TRBV20-1 and TRBJ2-3; 9 positions agree with TRBD2. V was pared by 5 bases and J by 2 bases, with 2 bases of the junction left unmatched. CDR1 is DFQATT and CDR2 is SNEGSKA in the germline V gene (reference sequence). The CDR3 runs 13 residues. CDR3 sequence (DNA): TGCAGTGCTCTAGCGGGGCACACAGATACGCAGTATTTT. It translates to CSALAGHTDTQYF.

The table lists this clonotype with many counts. The CDR3 region is CASRRPTGRLNYGYTF. DNA for the CDR3: TGTGCCAGCAGGCGACCTACTGGGCGTCTTAACTATGGCTACACCTTC. The V gene is TRBV28, the J gene TRBJ1-2, with D unclear. V lost 6 bases, J lost 1 base, and 18 bases lay in between. Germline V CDR1 and CDR2: MDHEN, SYDVKM. This CDR3 is 16 amino acids long.

The sample holds many counts of this clonotype. The chain joins TRBV7-3 to TRBJ2-6; D unclear. CDR3 length: 14 amino acids. The germline V gene has CDR1 SGHTA and CDR2 FQGTGA. The V and J ends lost 4 bases and 2 bases respectively, with 6 bases between them. CDR3 amino acids: CASSSSAGANVLTF. The CDR3 nucleotides are TGTGCCAGCAGCTCGTCTGCTGGGGCCAACGTCCTGACTTTC. Variable domain in full (rest from reference TRBV7-3 and TRBJ2-6): GAGVSQTPSNKVTEKGKYVELRCDPISGHTALYWYRQSLGQGPEFLIYFQGTGAADDSGLPNDRFFAVRPEGSVSTLKIQRTERGDSAVYLCASSSSAGANVLTFGAGSRLTVL.

This clonotype was recorded only once. The CDR3 nucleotides are TGCAGTGTTAGGGGTAGCGGGGGGCGAAACACCGGGGAGCTGTTTTTT. Its protein product is CSVRGSGGRNTGELFF. V usage is TRBV20-1 and J usage is TRBJ2-2; TRBD2 aligns across 10 bases. V shed 7 bases, J shed 2 bases, and the junction held 10 bases outside the gene matches. This CDR3 is built from 16 residues. Germline loops: CDR1 DFQATT, CDR2 SNEGSKA (reference sequence).

This clonotype showed up many times. The rearrangement joins TRBV6-2 or TRBV6-3 to TRBJ2-4, with D unresolved. Trimming stripped 0 bases from V and 5 bases from J, with 14 bases between. This CDR3 is built from 16 residues. Germline CDR1 reads MNHEY; CDR2 reads SVGEGT. Here the CDR3 DNA reads TGTGCCAGCAGTTACTCGAATACGGTAGTGCAAAACATTCAGTACTTC. As protein: CASSYSNTVVQNIQYF.

This clonotype was seen at least ten times. V is TRBV5-1 and J is TRBJ2-7; 14 bases line up with TRBD2. V lost 3 bases and J lost 0; bases outside the gene matches: 8. The CDR3 contains 18 residues. The germline V gene encodes CDR1 SGHRS and CDR2 YFSETQ. CDR3 sequence (DNA): TGCGCCAGCAGCTCTGGACTAGCGGGGGGCCCAAGCTCCTACGAGCAGTACTTC. Translating gives CASSSGLAGGPSSYEQYF. The whole variable domain, remainder taken from reference TRBV5-1 and TRBJ2-7, is KAGVTQTPRYLIKTRGQQVTLSCSPISGHRSVSWYQQTPGQGLQFLFEYFSETQRNKGNFPGRFSGRQFSNSRSEMNVSTLELGDSALYLCASSSGLAGGPSSYEQYFGPGTRLTVT.

Only a few counts were recorded for this clonotype. The chain joins TRBV6-2 or TRBV6-3 to TRBJ1-5; D is perhaps TRBD1 (6 bases). This CDR3 spans 17 amino acids. Looked up from germline, CDR1 is MNHEY and CDR2 is SVGEGT. With 6 bases removed from V and 1 base from J, the gap between germline ends came to 19 bases. CDR3 amino acids: CASSTGRSPGSNQPQHF. The CDR3 bases are TGTGCCAGCAGCACAGGGAGGTCTCCAGGGAGCAATCAGCCCCAGCATTTT.

Comments on this clonotype: An end of the junction differs from the germline gene, which may be a read error. The chain employs TRBV19 and TRBJ2-7; tentative D call: TRBD1 (5 bases). The germline CDR1 and CDR2 sequences are LNHDA and SQIVND (reference sequence). The CDR3 is 14 residues long. In DNA form, the CDR3 reads TGTGCCGGTAGTAAACAGGACCCGCCCTACGAGCAGTACTTC. Its protein is CAGSKQDPPYEQYF.

Regarding this clonotype: A read error may explain this, as a much larger clone is one base away. The chain has TRBV11-1 and TRBJ1-2, with D perhaps TRBD1 (5 bases). Trimming took 4 bases from V and 8 from J, leaving 14 bases between them. Germline values: CDR1 SGHAT, CDR2 FQDESV (reference sequence). This CDR3 is built from 13 residues. CDR3 residues: CASSCQGFGGYTF. DNA for the CDR3: TGTGCCAGCAGCTGTCAGGGATTTGGCGGCTACACCTTC.

For this clonotype: A much larger clone is a single base away; this may be a read error. V gene TRBV6-2 or TRBV6-3 combines with J gene TRBJ2-3, with 8 bases lining up with TRBD2. The CDR3 extends over 13 amino acids. CDR1 is MNHEY and CDR2 is SVGEGT in the germline V gene. J lost 4 bases, V lost 11 bases, and 8 bases had no gene match. The CDR3 coding sequence is TGTGCCGGCACCGGTAGCGGGGCAGATACGCAGTATTTT. Protein product: CAGTGSGADTQYF.

This clonotype was counted a single time. This chain uses TRBV6-1 with TRBJ1-5; no firm D call. V lost 6 bases to trimming and J lost 1 base, with 7 bases between them. Germline CDR1 and CDR2: MNHNS and SASEGT. This CDR3 has 13 amino acids. This chain's CDR3 is CASSMGSNQPQHF. The CDR3 nucleotides are TGTGCCAGCAGCATGGGGAGCAATCAGCCCCAGCATTTT.

This clonotype was recorded a few times. The chain combines TRBV6-1 with TRBJ1-5; D unclear. V gave up 8 bases and J gave up 1 base, with 9 bases separating them. The CDR3 sequence is 13 residues long. The V gene's germline CDR1 is MNHNS and CDR2 SASEGT. In DNA, the CDR3 is TGTGCCAGCGCGCTGGGCAGCAATCAGCCCCAGCATTTT. It yields the protein CASALGSNQPQHF.